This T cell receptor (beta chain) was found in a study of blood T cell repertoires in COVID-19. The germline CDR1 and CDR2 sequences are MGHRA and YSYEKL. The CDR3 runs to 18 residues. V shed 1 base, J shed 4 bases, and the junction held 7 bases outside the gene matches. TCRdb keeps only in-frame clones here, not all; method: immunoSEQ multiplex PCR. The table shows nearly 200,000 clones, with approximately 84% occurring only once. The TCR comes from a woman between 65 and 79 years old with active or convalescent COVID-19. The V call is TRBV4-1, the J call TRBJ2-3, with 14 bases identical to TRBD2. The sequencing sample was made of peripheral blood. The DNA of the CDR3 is TGCGCCAGCAGCCAAGCGGGACTAGCGGGAGCAGGGGCAGATACGCAGTATTTT. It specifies CASSQAGLAGAGADTQYF.